This T cell receptor (beta chain) comes out of a study of blood T cell repertoires in COVID-19. CDR1 is SGHVS and CDR2 is FNYEAQ in the germline V gene. CDR3 length: 15 residues. With 1 base removed from V and 1 base from J, the gap between germline ends came to 10 bases. Seattle patients were enrolled during active infection and followed longitudinally. Authors' data handling: Amplification of reference gene primers was used by the study to estimate nucleated cell counts. Profiling relied on immunoSEQ multiplex PCR, and the TCRdb table lists in-frame clones only, not all of them. From that table come the V and J calls and clone size; the DNA was used to work out D and trimming. Altogether roughly 410,000 clones are present, approximately 90% being singletons, with the ten largest covering 1.5% to 1.9%.

This sequence originates from a woman aged 40 to 50 with COVID-19, enrolled during active disease. The chain carries TRBV7-6 and TRBJ2-5, with a possible D match to TRBD1 (5 bases). The sequencing sample was made of peripheral blood. CDR3 amino acids: CASSLGQLTQETQYF. As DNA, the CDR3 is TGTGCCAGCAGCTTAGGACAGCTAACCCAAGAGACCCAGTACTTC. The full variable domain, its missing parts supplied by reference TRBV7-6 and TRBJ2-5, is GAGVSQSPRYKVTKRGQDVALRCDPISGHVSLYWYRQALGQGPEFLTYFNYEAQQDKSGLPNDRFSAERPEGSISTLTIQRTEQRDSAMYRCASSLGQLTQETQYFGPGTRLLVL.